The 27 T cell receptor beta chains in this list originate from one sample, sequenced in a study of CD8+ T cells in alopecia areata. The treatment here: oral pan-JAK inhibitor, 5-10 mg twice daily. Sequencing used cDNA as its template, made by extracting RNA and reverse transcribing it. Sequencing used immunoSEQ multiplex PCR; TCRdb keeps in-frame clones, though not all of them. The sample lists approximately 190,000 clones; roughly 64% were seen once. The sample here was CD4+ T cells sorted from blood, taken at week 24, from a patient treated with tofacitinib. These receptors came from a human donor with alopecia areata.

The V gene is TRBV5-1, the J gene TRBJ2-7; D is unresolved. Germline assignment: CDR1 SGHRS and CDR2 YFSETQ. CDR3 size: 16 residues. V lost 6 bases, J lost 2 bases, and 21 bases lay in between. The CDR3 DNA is TGCGCCAGCAACCAAGGCGATCGGGCGGAGCCCTACGAGCAGTACTTC. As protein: CASNQGDRAEPYEQYF. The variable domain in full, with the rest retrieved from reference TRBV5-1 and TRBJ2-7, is KAGVTQTPRYLIKTRGQQVTLSCSPISGHRSVSWYQQTPGQGLQFLFEYFSETQRNKGNFPGRFSGRQFSNSRSEMNVSTLELGDSALYLCASNQGDRAEPYEQYFGPGTRLTVT.

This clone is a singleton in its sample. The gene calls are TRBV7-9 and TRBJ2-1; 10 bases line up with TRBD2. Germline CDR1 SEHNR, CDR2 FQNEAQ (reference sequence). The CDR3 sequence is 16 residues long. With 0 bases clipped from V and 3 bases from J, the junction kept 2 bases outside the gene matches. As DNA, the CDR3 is TGTGCCAGCAGCTTAGCAGCGGGAGGGGTCTACAATGAGCAGTTCTTC. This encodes CASSLAAGGVYNEQFF.

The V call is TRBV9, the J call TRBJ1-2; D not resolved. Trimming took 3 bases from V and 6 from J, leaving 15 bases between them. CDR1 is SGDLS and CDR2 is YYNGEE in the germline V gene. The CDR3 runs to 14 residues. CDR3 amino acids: CASSDLFSHHGYTF. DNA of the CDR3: TGTGCCAGCAGCGACTTATTCTCTCACCATGGCTACACCTTC.

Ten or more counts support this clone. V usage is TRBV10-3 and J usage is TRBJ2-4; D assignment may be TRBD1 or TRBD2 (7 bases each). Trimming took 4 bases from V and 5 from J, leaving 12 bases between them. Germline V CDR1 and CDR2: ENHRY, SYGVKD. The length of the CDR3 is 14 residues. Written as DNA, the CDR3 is TGTGCCATCAGTGTGGGAGGGGGCCAAAACATTCAGTACTTC. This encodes CAISVGGGQNIQYF.

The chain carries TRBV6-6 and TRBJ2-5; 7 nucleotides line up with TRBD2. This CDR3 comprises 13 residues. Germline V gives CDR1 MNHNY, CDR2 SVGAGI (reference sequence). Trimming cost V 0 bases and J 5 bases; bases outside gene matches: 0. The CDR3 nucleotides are TGTGCCAGCAGTTACTCGGGAGGGGAGACCCAGTACTTC. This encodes CASSYSGGETQYF.

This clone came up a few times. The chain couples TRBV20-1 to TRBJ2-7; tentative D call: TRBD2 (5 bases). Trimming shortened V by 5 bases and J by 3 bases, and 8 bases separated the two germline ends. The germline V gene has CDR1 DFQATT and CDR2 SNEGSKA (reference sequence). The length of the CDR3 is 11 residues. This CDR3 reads CSAERGYEQYF. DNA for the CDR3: TGCAGTGCTGAACGGGGCTACGAGCAGTACTTC.

The CDR3 region has the DNA TGTGCCAGCAGCCCTCGGACCCAAGAGACCCAGTACTTC. It encodes CASSPRTQETQYF. V and J are TRBV7-7 and TRBJ2-5; no reliable D call. Trimming took off 5 bases at V and 1 base at J, with 8 bases between the two ends. Germline CDR1 SSHAT, CDR2 FNYEAQ (reference sequence). The CDR3 is made up of 13 amino acids.

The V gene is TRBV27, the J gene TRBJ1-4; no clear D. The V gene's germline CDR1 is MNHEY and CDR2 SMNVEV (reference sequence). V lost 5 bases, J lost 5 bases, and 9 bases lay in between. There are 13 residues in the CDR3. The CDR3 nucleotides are TGTGCCAGCAGTGACCATTGGAATGAAAAACTGTTTTTT. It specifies CASSDHWNEKLFF.

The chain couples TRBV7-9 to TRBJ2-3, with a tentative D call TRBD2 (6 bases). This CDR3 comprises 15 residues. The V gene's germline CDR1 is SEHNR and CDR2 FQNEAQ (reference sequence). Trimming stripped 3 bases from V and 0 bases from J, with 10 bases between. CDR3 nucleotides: TGTGCCAGCAGCTTCACGGGGGTGAGCACAGATACGCAGTATTTT. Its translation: CASSFTGVSTDTQYF.

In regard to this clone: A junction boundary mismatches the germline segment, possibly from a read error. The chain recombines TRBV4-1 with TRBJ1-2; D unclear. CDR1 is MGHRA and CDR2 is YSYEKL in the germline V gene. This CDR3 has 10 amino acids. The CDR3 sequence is CASSQIPDHF. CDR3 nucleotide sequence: TGCGCCAGCAGCCAAATACCCGACCATTTC.

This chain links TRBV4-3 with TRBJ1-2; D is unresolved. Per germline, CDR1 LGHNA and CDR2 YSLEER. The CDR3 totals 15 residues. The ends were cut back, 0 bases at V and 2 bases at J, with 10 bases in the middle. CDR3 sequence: CASSQDQEGNYGYTF. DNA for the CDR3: TGCGCCAGCAGCCAAGATCAGGAAGGGAACTATGGCTACACCTTC.

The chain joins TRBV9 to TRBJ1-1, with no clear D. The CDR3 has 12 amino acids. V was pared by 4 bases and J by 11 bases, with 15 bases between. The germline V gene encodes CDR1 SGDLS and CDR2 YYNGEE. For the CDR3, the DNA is TGTGCCAGCAGCCCTAGCCCGGGGTTCGCTTTCTTT. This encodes CASSPSPGFAFF.

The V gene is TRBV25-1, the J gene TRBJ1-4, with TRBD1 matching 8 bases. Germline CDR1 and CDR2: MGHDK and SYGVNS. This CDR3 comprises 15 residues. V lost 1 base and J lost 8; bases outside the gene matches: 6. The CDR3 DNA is TGTGCCAGCAGTGAATTTGGACAGGGTAAAGAAAAACTGTTTTTT. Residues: CASSEFGQGKEKLFF.

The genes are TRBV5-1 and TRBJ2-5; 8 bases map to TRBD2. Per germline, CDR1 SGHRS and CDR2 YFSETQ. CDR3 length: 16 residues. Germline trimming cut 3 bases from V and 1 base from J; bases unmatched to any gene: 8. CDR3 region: CASSYSGKNGQETQYF. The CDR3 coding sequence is TGCGCCAGCAGCTATAGCGGGAAGAACGGCCAAGAGACCCAGTACTTC.

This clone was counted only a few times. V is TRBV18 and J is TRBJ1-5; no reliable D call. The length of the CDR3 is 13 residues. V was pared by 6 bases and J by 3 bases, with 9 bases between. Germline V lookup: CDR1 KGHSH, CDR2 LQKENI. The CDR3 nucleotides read TGTGCCAGCTCTCAGGACGCCAATCAGCCCCAGCATTTT. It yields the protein CASSQDANQPQHF.

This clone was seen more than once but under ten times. The CDR3: CASSQDGQGTTEAFF. Here the CDR3 DNA reads TGCGCCAGCAGCCAAGATGGCCAGGGGACGACTGAAGCTTTCTTT. V gene TRBV4-1 combines with J gene TRBJ1-1; a possible D gene is TRBD1 (6 bases). V dropped 0 bases and J dropped 5 bases, with 13 bases sitting between them. CDR1 and CDR2 from the germline V gene are MGHRA and YSYEKL. This CDR3 contains 15 residues.

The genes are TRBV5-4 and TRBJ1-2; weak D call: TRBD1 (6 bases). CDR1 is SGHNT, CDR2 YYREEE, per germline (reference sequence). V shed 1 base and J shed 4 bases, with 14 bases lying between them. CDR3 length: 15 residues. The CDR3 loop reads CASSLPSGEAYGYTF. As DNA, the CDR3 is TGTGCCAGCAGCTTGCCGTCAGGGGAGGCCTATGGCTACACCTTC.

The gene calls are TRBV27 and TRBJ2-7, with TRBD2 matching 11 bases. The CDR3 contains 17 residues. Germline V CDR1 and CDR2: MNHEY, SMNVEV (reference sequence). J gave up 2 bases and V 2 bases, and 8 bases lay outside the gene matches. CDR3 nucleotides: TGTGCCAGCAGTTTACGACTAGCGGGGAACAATGCCTACGAGCAGTACTTC. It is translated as CASSLRLAGNNAYEQYF.

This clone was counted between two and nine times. The CDR3 sequence is CASSGGQEERGWSYEQYF. CDR3 nucleotide sequence: TGTGCCAGCAGTGGCGGACAGGAGGAGCGGGGTTGGTCCTACGAGCAGTACTTC. The rearrangement uses TRBV28 and TRBJ2-7; D may correspond to TRBD1 or TRBD2 (7 bases each). Per germline, CDR1 MDHEN and CDR2 SYDVKM. The CDR3 totals 18 residues. V gave up 5 bases and J gave up 1 base, with 24 bases separating them.

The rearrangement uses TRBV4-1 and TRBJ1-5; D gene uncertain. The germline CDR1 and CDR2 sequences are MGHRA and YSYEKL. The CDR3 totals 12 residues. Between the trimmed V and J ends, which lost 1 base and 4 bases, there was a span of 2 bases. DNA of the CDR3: TGCGCCAGCAGCCAAGGGAATCAGCCCCAGCATTTT. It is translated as CASSQGNQPQHF.

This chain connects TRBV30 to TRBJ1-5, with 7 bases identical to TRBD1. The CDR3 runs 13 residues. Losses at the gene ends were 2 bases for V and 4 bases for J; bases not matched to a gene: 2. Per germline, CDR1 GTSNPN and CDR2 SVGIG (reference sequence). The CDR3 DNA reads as TGTGCCTGGAGTCAGACAGGGAATCAGCCCCAGCATTTT. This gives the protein CAWSQTGNQPQHF.

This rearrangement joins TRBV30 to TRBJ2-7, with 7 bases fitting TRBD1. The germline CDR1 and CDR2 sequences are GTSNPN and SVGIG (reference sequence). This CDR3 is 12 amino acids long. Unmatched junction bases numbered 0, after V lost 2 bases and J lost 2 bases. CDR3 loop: CAWSRGPYEQYF. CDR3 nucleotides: TGTGCCTGGAGTAGGGGGCCCTACGAGCAGTACTTC.

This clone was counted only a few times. CDR3 nucleotide sequence: TGTGCCAGCAGTGCTCAGGGGTCGGGCTCCTACGAGCAGTACTTC. This translates into CASSAQGSGSYEQYF. The rearrangement links TRBV11-2 to TRBJ2-7, with TRBD1 as a possible D gene (6 bases). Germline V gene lookup returns CDR1 SGHAT and CDR2 FQNNGV. The CDR3 spans 15 residues. V was pared by 6 bases and J by 0 bases, with 15 bases between.

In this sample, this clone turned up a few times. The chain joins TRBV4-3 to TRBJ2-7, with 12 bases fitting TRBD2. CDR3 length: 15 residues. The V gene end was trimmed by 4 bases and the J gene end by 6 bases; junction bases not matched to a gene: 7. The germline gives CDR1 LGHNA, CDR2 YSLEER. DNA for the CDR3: TGCGCCAGCAGCCCTGGCGCTAGCGGGAGGGGCGAGCAGTACTTC. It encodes CASSPGASGRGEQYF.

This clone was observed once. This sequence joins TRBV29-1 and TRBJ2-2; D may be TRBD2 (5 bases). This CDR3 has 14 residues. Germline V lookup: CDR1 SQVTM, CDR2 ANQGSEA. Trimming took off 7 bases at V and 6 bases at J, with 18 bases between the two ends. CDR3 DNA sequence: TGCAGCGCCGGAGGTGAGGGTCTGGCCGGGGAGCTGTTTTTT. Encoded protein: CSAGGEGLAGELFF.

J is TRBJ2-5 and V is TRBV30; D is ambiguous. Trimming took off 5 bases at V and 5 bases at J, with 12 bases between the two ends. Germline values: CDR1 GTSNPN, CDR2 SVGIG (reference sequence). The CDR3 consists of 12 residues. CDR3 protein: CAWETFQETQYF. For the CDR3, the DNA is TGTGCCTGGGAGACATTCCAGGAGACCCAGTACTTC. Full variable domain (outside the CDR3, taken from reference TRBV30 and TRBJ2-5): SQTIHQWPATLVQPVGSPLSLECTVEGTSNPNLYWYRQAAGRGLQLLFYSVGIGQISSEVPQNLSASRPQDRQFILSSKKLLLSDSGFYLCAWETFQETQYFGPGTRLLVL.

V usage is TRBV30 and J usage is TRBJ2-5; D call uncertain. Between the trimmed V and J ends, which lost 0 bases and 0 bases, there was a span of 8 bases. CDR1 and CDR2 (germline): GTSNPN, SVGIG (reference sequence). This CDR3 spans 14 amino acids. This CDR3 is CAWSVSRNQETQYF. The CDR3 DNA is TGTGCCTGGAGTGTCTCCCGGAACCAAGAGACCCAGTACTTC. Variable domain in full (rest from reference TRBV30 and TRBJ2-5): SQTIHQWPATLVQPVGSPLSLECTVEGTSNPNLYWYRQAAGRGLQLLFYSVGIGQISSEVPQNLSASRPQDRQFILSSKKLLLSDSGFYLCAWSVSRNQETQYFGPGTRLLVL.